A selection of T cell receptor beta chains follows, all from one sample in a study of cytomegalovirus exposure and HLA in healthy donors. The repertoire was sequenced with immunoSEQ multiplex PCR; TCRdb's copy has only in-frame clones and lacks some. The profile covers 57,000 or so clones, with 90% to 96% appearing a single time and approximately 0.91% taken by the ten largest. The sequenced sample was PBMCs. The origin of the receptors is a man between 18 and 35 years old in good health and CMV-seronegative. The CDR3 runs from the conserved cysteine through the conserved F or W. Fields, in order: D gene, J gene, clone size, V gene, CDR3 DNA, CDR3 protein. D genes are given only for firm matches. For some rows the clone size is stated as once, few or many, or as a class when expanded; others skip it.

D: TRBD1
J: TRBJ2-5
size: once
V: TRBV15
DNA: TGTGCCACCAGTACCGGGACAGCTGTCCAAGAGACCCAGTACTTC
CDR3: CATSTGTAVQETQYF

D: NA
J: TRBJ2-5
size: NA
V: TRBV28
DNA: TGTGCCAGCAGCTCCGGGACTGCCCAAGAGACCCAGTACTTC
CDR3: CASSSGTAQETQYF

D: NA
J: TRBJ2-3
size: NA
V: TRBV2
DNA: TGTGCCGGTCGGTTTTCAGATACGCAGTATTTT
CDR3: CAGRFSDTQYF

D: TRBD1
J: TRBJ1-3
size: NA
V: TRBV5-1
DNA: TGCGCCAGCAGCTTGTCAGGGGGCGGTGGAAACACCATATATTTT
CDR3: CASSLSGGGGNTIYF

D: NA
J: TRBJ1-4
size: NA
V: TRBV4-3
DNA: TGCGCCAGCAGCCGGGCTGGGGGGGCTCAGGAAAAACTGTTTTTT
CDR3: CASSRAGGAQEKLFF

D: NA
J: TRBJ1-4
size: NA
V: TRBV5-6
DNA: TGTGCCAGCAGCTTGGGTAGTTCTGAAAAACTGTTTTTT
CDR3: CASSLGSSEKLFF

D: NA
J: TRBJ2-4
size: NA
V: TRBV6-5
DNA: TGTGCCAGCAGTCCGGGGATTCTAGCCAAAAACATTCAGTACTTC
CDR3: CASSPGILAKNIQYF

D: TRBD2
J: TRBJ2-7
size: NA
V: TRBV28
DNA: TGTGCCAGCAGTCCGCGGCGGGAGTTGGGCTACGAGCAGTACTTC
CDR3: CASSPRRELGYEQYF

D: TRBD2
J: TRBJ2-2
size: NA
V: TRBV6-5
DNA: TGTGCCAGCAGTTACGCGGGGGGCCTAGAAGCCGGGGAGCTGTTTTTT
CDR3: CASSYAGGLEAGELFF

D: NA
J: TRBJ2-1
size: NA
V: TRBV7-3
DNA: TGTGCCAGCAGCCTCTTCTACGGGAGCTCCTACAATGAGCAGTTCTTC
CDR3: CASSLFYGSSYNEQFF

D: TRBD2
J: TRBJ2-1
size: NA
V: TRBV7-9
DNA: TGTGCCAGCAGACGACTGACTAGCTTCCATGAGCAGTTCTTC
CDR3: CASRRLTSFHEQFF

D: TRBD1
J: TRBJ1-2
size: NA
V: TRBV28
DNA: TGTGCCAGCAGTTTTTTGGGACAGACCTATGGCTACACCTTC
CDR3: CASSFLGQTYGYTF

D: NA
J: TRBJ2-1
size: NA
V: TRBV5-4
DNA: TGTGCCAGCAGCTTGGGGGTAGCTGGAAGCTCCTACAATGAGCAGTTCTTC
CDR3: CASSLGVAGSSYNEQFF

D: TRBD2
J: TRBJ2-2
size: NA
V: TRBV7-2
DNA: TGTGCCAGCAGCCCATTAGCGGGAGTAATCACCGGGGAGCTGTTTTTT
CDR3: CASSPLAGVITGELFF

D: TRBD2
J: TRBJ2-7
size: NA
V: TRBV28
DNA: TGTGCCAGCATCCCTTTACTAGCGGGAGTAGGCGAGCAGTACTTC
CDR3: CASIPLLAGVGEQYF

D: TRBD1
J: TRBJ2-1
size: NA
V: TRBV29-1
DNA: TGCAGCGTTGACGGGGGACAGGGTAGTTCCTACAATGAGCAGTTCTTC
CDR3: CSVDGGQGSSYNEQFF

D: TRBD1
J: TRBJ1-3
size: NA
V: TRBV5-4
DNA: TGTGCCAGCAGCACCTACAGGGGGCCTGGAAACACCATATATTTT
CDR3: CASSTYRGPGNTIYF

D: NA
J: TRBJ2-7
size: NA
V: TRBV9
DNA: TGTGCCAGCAGCCCCATGGCGGGGCTAGCCTACGAGCAGTACTTC
CDR3: CASSPMAGLAYEQYF

D: NA
J: TRBJ1-1
size: NA
V: TRBV5-6
DNA: TGTGCCAGCAGGACGGGGGGGTTCACTGAAGCTTTCTTT
CDR3: CASRTGGFTEAFF

D: TRBD2
J: TRBJ2-7
size: NA
V: TRBV29-1
DNA: TGCAGCGTTGAGGAACGCGGGGGTTACGAGCAGTACTTC
CDR3: CSVEERGGYEQYF

D: NA
J: TRBJ2-7
size: NA
V: TRBV28
DNA: TGTGCCAGCAGCCTTACAGGCACAGGGAAGTACTTC
CDR3: CASSLTGTGKYF

D: NA
J: TRBJ2-7
size: NA
V: TRBV27
DNA: TGTGCCAGCAGTTTCGGACAGACATCCTACGAGCAGTACTTC
CDR3: CASSFGQTSYEQYF

D: NA
J: TRBJ1-5
size: NA
V: TRBV7-9
DNA: TGTGCCAGCAGCTTAGGCGCAGGGAATCAGCCCCAGCATTTT
CDR3: CASSLGAGNQPQHF

D: NA
J: TRBJ1-5
size: NA
V: TRBV7-8
DNA: TGTGCCAGCACAGACAGGAGTCCCAATCAGCCCCAGCATTTT
CDR3: CASTDRSPNQPQHF

D: TRBD2
J: TRBJ2-1
size: NA
V: TRBV4-1
DNA: TGCGCCAGCAGCCAGCGAAGGACAGCTGGGGCGGGAGGTATAGGCAATGAGCAGTTCTTC
CDR3: CASSQRRTAGAGGIGNEQFF

D: TRBD1
J: TRBJ2-7
size: NA
V: TRBV7-9
DNA: TGTGCCAGCAGCTCCCGGACAGGGGGTCTGAGGGTTACCTACGAGCAGTACTTC
CDR3: CASSSRTGGLRVTYEQYF

D: NA
J: TRBJ2-7
size: NA
V: TRBV19
DNA: TGTGCCAGTAATCACAGGGTTTACTACGAGCAGTACTTC
CDR3: CASNHRVYYEQYF

D: TRBD1
J: TRBJ1-1
size: NA
V: TRBV4-2
DNA: TGTGCCAGCAGCCAAGATAGAGGACAGGGGGCCACTGAAGCTTTCTTT
CDR3: CASSQDRGQGATEAFF

D: NA
J: TRBJ2-1
size: NA
V: TRBV7-9
DNA: TGTGCCAGCAGCTTCGAGGAAAGCTCCTACAATGAGCAGTTCTTC
CDR3: CASSFEESSYNEQFF

D: NA
J: TRBJ2-3
size: NA
V: TRBV4-3
DNA: TGCGCCAGCAGCCAAGCGGGAGCTAGGACAGATACGCAGTATTTT
CDR3: CASSQAGARTDTQYF

D: TRBD2
J: TRBJ2-7
size: NA
V: TRBV6-5
DNA: TGTGCCAGCACCCCAGGGACTAGCGGGAGATACGAGCAGTACTTC
CDR3: CASTPGTSGRYEQYF

D: TRBD2
J: TRBJ2-7
size: once
V: TRBV19
DNA: TGTGCCAGTAGTATGGGACTAGCGGGGGGATACGAGCAGTACTTC
CDR3: CASSMGLAGGYEQYF

D: NA
J: TRBJ1-5
size: few
V: TRBV12-2
DNA: TGTGCAAGTCGCCCAACGCTAGTTCGGACAGCCTCTCACTGGCATAGCAATCAGCCCCAGCATTTT
CDR3: CASRPTLVRTASHWHSNQPQHF

D: NA
J: TRBJ2-5
size: few
V: TRBV27
DNA: TGTGCCAGCAGTTCCGGCAGGGCGGTAGAGACCCAGTACTTC
CDR3: CASSSGRAVETQYF

D: NA
J: TRBJ2-7
size: NA
V: TRBV27
DNA: TGTGCCAGCAGCCAGAAGTGGCATCTCGAGCAGTACTTC
CDR3: CASSQKWHLEQYF

D: NA
J: TRBJ2-7
size: NA
V: TRBV4-1
DNA: TGCGCCAGCAGCCAAATGACAGGTCCCTCCTACGAGCAGTACTTC
CDR3: CASSQMTGPSYEQYF

D: TRBD1
J: TRBJ2-7
size: NA
V: TRBV27
DNA: TGTGCCAGCAGTACCGATAACAGGGGCTACGAGCAGTACTTC
CDR3: CASSTDNRGYEQYF

D: TRBD2
J: TRBJ2-7
size: NA
V: TRBV28
DNA: TGTGCCAGCAGTTTACGGACTAGCCGAGCCTACGAGCAGTACTTC
CDR3: CASSLRTSRAYEQYF

D: NA
J: TRBJ2-2
size: NA
V: TRBV9
DNA: TGTGCCAGCAGCTCCTACATTGGGCCGACCACCGGGGAGCTGTTTTTT
CDR3: CASSSYIGPTTGELFF

D: NA
J: TRBJ2-3
size: NA
V: TRBV28
DNA: TGTGCCAGCAGTTCCCCAGGGGGCACAGATACGCAGTATTTT
CDR3: CASSSPGGTDTQYF

D: TRBD2
J: TRBJ2-2
size: NA
V: TRBV10-2
DNA: TGCGCCAGCAGTGAGTCGGCGGGAGGGTACGCCGGGGAGCTGTTTTTT
CDR3: CASSESAGGYAGELFF